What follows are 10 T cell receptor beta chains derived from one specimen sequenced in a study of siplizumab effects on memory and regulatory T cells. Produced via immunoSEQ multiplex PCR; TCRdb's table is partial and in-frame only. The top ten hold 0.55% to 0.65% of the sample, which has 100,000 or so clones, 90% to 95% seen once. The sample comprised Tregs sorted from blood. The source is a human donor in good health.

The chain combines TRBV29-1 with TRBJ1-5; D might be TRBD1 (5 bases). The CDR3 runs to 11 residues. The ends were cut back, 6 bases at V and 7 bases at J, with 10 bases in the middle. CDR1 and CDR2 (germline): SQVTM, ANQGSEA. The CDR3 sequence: CSVGGYQPQHF. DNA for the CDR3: TGCAGCGTCGGGGGGTACCAGCCCCAGCATTTT.

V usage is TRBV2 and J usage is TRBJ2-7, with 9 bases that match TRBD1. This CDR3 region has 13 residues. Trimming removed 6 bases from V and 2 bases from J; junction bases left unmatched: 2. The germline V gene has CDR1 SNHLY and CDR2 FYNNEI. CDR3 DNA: TGTGCCAGCAGCGGACAGGGGACCTACGAGCAGTACTTC. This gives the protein CASSGQGTYEQYF.

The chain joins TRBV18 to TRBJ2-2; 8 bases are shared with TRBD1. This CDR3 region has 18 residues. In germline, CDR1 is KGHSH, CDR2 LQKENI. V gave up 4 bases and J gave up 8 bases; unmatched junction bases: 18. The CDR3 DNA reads TGTGCCAGCTCACGAATAATAAGACAGGGGTCCCGAGGAGGGGAGCTGTTTTTT. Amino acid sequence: CASSRIIRQGSRGGELFF.

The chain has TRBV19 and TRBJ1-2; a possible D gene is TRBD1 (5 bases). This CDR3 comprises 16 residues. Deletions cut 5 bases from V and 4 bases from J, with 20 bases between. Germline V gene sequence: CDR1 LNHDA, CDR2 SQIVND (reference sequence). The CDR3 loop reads CASSPQTPQGGYGYTF. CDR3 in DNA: TGTGCCAGTAGTCCGCAGACCCCCCAGGGTGGCTATGGCTACACCTTC.

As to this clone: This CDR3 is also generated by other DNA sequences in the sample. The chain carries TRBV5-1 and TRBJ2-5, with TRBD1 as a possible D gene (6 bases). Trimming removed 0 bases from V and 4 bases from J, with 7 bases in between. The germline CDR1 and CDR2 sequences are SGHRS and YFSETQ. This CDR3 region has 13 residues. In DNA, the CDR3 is TGCGCCAGCAGCTTGGGGGGGCGAGAGACCCAGTACTTC. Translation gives CASSLGGRETQYF.

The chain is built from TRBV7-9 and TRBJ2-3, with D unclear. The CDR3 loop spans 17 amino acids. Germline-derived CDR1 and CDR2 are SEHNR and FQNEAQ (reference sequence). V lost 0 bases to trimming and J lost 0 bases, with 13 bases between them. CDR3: CASSLAGLLTSTDTQYF. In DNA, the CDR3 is TGTGCCAGCAGCTTAGCGGGGTTATTGACTAGCACAGATACGCAGTATTTT.

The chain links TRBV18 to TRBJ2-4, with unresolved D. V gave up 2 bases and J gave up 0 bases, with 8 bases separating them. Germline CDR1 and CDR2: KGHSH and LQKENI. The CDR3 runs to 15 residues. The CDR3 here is CASSPSTLAKNIQYF. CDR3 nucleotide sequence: TGTGCCAGCTCACCATCGACCCTAGCCAAAAACATTCAGTACTTC.

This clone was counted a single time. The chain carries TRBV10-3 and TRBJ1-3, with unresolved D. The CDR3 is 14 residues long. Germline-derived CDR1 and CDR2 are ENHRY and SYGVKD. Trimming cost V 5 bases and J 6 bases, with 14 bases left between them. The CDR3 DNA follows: TGTGCCATCAGTCATACAGATTCTAAAAACACCATATATTTT. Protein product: CAISHTDSKNTIYF.

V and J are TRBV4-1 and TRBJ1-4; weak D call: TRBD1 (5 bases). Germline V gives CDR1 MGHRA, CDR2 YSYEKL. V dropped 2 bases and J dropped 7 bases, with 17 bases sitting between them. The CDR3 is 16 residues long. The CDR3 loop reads CASSQSYGGWSEKLFF. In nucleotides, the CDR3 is TGCGCCAGCAGCCAATCCTACGGGGGGTGGAGTGAAAAACTGTTTTTT.

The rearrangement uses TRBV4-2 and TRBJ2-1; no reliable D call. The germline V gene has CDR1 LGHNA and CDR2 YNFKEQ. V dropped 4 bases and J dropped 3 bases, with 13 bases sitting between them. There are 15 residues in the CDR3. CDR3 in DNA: TGTGCCAGCAGCCTCGGGTCCTCTATCTACAATGAGCAGTTCTTC. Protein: CASSLGSSIYNEQFF.